Included here is one T cell receptor beta chain sequence, with context. Its antigen is currently unknown. This sample was taken from a study of radiotherapy plus CTLA-4 blockade in lung cancer. Overall study: Objective response was observed in over 15% of patients, and disease control in about 30%. Findings and caveats of the study: Once radiotherapy plus ipilimumab had been given, TCR clones derived from tumor expanded in blood. How blood T cell clones changed early, along with interferon-beta, reportedly forecast response best.

Chemo-refractory metastatic non-small-cell lung cancer patients underwent focal radiation alongside CTLA-4 blockade with ipilimumab. The data were produced by immunoSEQ multiplex PCR, yet TCRdb's version contains in-frame clones alone and is incomplete. The sample contains 20,000 to 30,000 clones, approximately 77% of which appear only once. Unmatched junction bases numbered 6, after V lost 1 base and J lost 8 bases. Germline V gene data show CDR1 as SGHAT and CDR2 as FQNNGV. The CDR3 has 14 residues. This specimen was peripheral blood, taken from a patient treated with radiotherapy plus ipilimumab. The sequence came from a human donor with non-small cell lung cancer that progressed on radiotherapy plus ipilimumab. The rearrangement uses TRBV11-2 and TRBJ1-1; 8 positions agree with TRBD1. CDR3 bases: TGTGCCAGCAGCTTAGGGGGGACAGGTATCGAAGCTTTCTTT. Translation gives CASSLGGTGIEAFF.